The 23 T cell receptor beta chains reported below all come from one sample, sequenced in a study of identical twins. TCRdb passed the 5' RACE reads through MiXCR, listing each CDR3 protein once. Of hundreds of thousands of distinct CDR3 sequences in the sample, around 8.1% were seen once. The data were also submitted as part of a second study, on yellow fever vaccine responses in identical twins.

The source material was memory (CD45RO+) T cells sorted from blood. Receptor source: a woman aged 18-29 years in good health.

The J gene is TRBJ2-5, the V gene TRBV5-4; D may be TRBD2 (6 bases). Trimming removed 1 base from V and 5 bases from J, with 15 bases in between. From germline, CDR1 is SGHNT and CDR2 YYREEE (reference sequence). The CDR3 loop spans 15 amino acids. This CDR3 is CASSLPGVRSETQYF. The CDR3 DNA reads TGTGCCAGCAGCTTGCCGGGAGTGCGCTCGGAGACCCAGTACTTC.

This clonotype was seen many times. The chain joins TRBV12-3 or TRBV12-4 to TRBJ2-1; the match to TRBD1 covers 9 bases. CDR3 length equals 13 residues. V lost 5 bases and J lost 8; bases outside the gene matches: 4. The CDR3 region has the DNA TGTGCCAGCAGTCGGGACAGGGCCGATGAGCAGTTCTTC. Translation: CASSRDRADEQFF.

This clonotype was detected ten times or more. V and J are TRBV7-3 and TRBJ2-3; D is undetermined. The CDR3 consists of 14 residues. V was pared by 2 bases and J by 0 bases, with 6 bases between. Germline V CDR1 and CDR2: SGHTA, FQGTGA. The CDR3 protein is CASSLYPSTDTQYF. Here the CDR3 DNA reads TGTGCCAGCAGCTTATACCCTAGCACAGATACGCAGTATTTT.

The sample holds a few counts of this clonotype. The chain carries TRBV7-8 and TRBJ1-1; tentatively, D is TRBD1 (6 bases). The CDR3 totals 19 residues. Germline CDR1 is SGHVS and CDR2 is FQNEAQ. V gave up 3 bases and J gave up 0 bases, with 23 bases separating them. The CDR3 DNA follows: TGTGCCAGCAGCTTCTATCAGGGGTTCAGGGGAAGCATGAACACTGAAGCTTTCTTT. It specifies CASSFYQGFRGSMNTEAFF.

The rearrangement joins TRBV28 to TRBJ2-7; D tentatively fits TRBD1 or TRBD2 (5 bases each). CDR3 length: 14 amino acids. The germline CDR1 and CDR2 sequences are MDHEN and SYDVKM. Trimming pared 5 bases from V and 4 bases from J, leaving 15 bases between. DNA for the CDR3: TGTGCCAGCAGTGCCGGGACCACGTCATACGAGCAGTACTTC. It is translated as CASSAGTTSYEQYF.

The rearrangement uses TRBV20-1 and TRBJ2-1; the D gene is possibly TRBD2 (6 bases). The CDR3 is 14 amino acids. The V end was cut by 5 bases, the J end by 9 bases, with 20 bases between. Germline V gene sequence: CDR1 DFQATT, CDR2 SNEGSKA (reference sequence). CDR3 in amino acids: CSAPPGSYESEQFF. CDR3 DNA sequence: TGCAGTGCTCCCCCCGGGAGTTATGAGAGTGAGCAGTTCTTC.

This clonotype was picked up a small number of times. This sequence joins TRBV20-1 and TRBJ2-7, with 7 bases lining up with TRBD2. J was trimmed by 4 bases and V by 3 bases; bases with no gene match: 18. Germline lookup yields CDR1 DFQATT and CDR2 SNEGSKA (reference sequence). This CDR3 comprises 17 residues. CDR3 nucleotide sequence: TGCAGTGCTAGTCCCCGTTTCGGAGCGGGGTTTCGGTACGAGCAGTACTTC. As protein: CSASPRFGAGFRYEQYF.

This clonotype was found a few times. J is TRBJ2-3 and V is TRBV20-1, with TRBD2 identical over 8 bases. Germline CDR1 is DFQATT and CDR2 is SNEGSKA (reference sequence). V shed 3 bases, J shed 4 bases, and the junction held 6 bases outside the gene matches. The CDR3 covers 14 residues. The CDR3 coding sequence is TGCAGTGCTAGTAGGGGACTAGGGGCAGATACGCAGTATTTT. This gives the protein CSASRGLGADTQYF.

This clonotype has at least ten counts. The genes are TRBV5-5 and TRBJ2-3; perhaps TRBD2 as D (6 bases). Trimming stripped 6 bases from V and 3 bases from J, with 17 bases between. This CDR3 region has 15 residues. The germline CDR1 and CDR2 sequences are SGHKS and YYEKEE (reference sequence). CDR3 residues: CASNLGGGTTDTQYF. The CDR3 DNA reads as TGTGCCAGCAACCTTGGTGGCGGGACGACAGATACGCAGTATTTT.

The gene calls are TRBV5-1 and TRBJ2-5, with D tentatively TRBD1 or TRBD2 (5 bases each). Per germline, CDR1 SGHRS and CDR2 YFSETQ. This CDR3 has 16 residues. V was shortened by 0 bases and J by 2 bases, with 14 bases between the two germline ends. The DNA for the CDR3 is TGCGCCAGCAGCTTGGGGACTCATTGGGGGCAAGAGACCCAGTACTTC. Translating it yields CASSLGTHWGQETQYF.

The chain uses TRBV20-1 and TRBJ2-1, with TRBD2 matching 15 bases. V gave up 3 bases and J gave up 7 bases; unmatched junction bases: 4. CDR1 and CDR2 (germline): DFQATT, SNEGSKA (reference sequence). The CDR3 runs to 15 residues. The CDR3, as DNA: TGCAGTGCTAGCGACGGGACTAGCGGGAGGAATGAGCAGTTCTTC. This gives the protein CSASDGTSGRNEQFF.

This clonotype was seen ten or more times. The chain recombines TRBV20-1 with TRBJ2-7; 8 bases match TRBD1. The ends lost 5 bases at V and 6 bases at J; junction bases unmatched: 12. This CDR3 has 14 residues. Germline assignment: CDR1 DFQATT and CDR2 SNEGSKA (reference sequence). The DNA for the CDR3 is TGCAGTGCTCCGACGGACAGGGATTTTGGCGAGCAGTACTTC. This encodes CSAPTDRDFGEQYF.

The chain combines TRBV10-3 with TRBJ2-1; no clear D gene. The CDR3 sequence is 14 residues long. V lost 4 bases to trimming and J lost 8 bases, with 15 bases between them. Per germline, CDR1 ENHRY and CDR2 SYGVKD. CDR3 in DNA: TGTGCCATCAGTGGTGGTAGGGATGACGATGAGCAGTTCTTC. The encoded protein is CAISGGRDDDEQFF.

The V call is TRBV21-1, the J call TRBJ2-6; the D call TRBD2 from the table was never checked on the DNA. TRBV21-1 corresponds to a pseudogene. This CDR3 is 17 amino acids long. CDR3 DNA sequence: TGTGCCAGCAGCAAAGACGGGCCGAGCTCTGGGGCCAACGTCCTGACTTTC. Residues: CASSKDGPSSGANVLTF.

V and J are TRBV11-2 and TRBJ2-3; 12 bases align to TRBD2. V gave up 1 base and J gave up 2 bases; unmatched junction bases: 16. Germline V gives CDR1 SGHAT, CDR2 FQNNGV. This CDR3 region has 21 residues. In DNA form, the CDR3 reads TGTGCCAGCAGCTTAGTTGGTGTCGCTAGCGGGAGGGCGCTACACACAGATACGCAGTATTTT. It translates to CASSLVGVASGRALHTDTQYF.

The chain couples TRBV3-1 to TRBJ2-2; 9 bases line up with TRBD1. CDR1 is LGHDT and CDR2 is YNNKEL in the germline V gene (reference sequence). CDR3 length: 14 residues. V gave up 8 bases and J gave up 7 bases; unmatched junction bases: 8. The CDR3 DNA sequence: TGTGCCAGCGGGAAACAGGGGGCCGACGGGGAGCTGTTTTTT. It yields the protein CASGKQGADGELFF.

At least ten counts were recorded for this clonotype. The gene calls are TRBV11-1 and TRBJ2-1; D gene uncertain. CDR1 is SGHAT and CDR2 is FQDESV in the germline V gene (reference sequence). V shed 3 bases and J shed 6 bases, with 12 bases lying between them. The CDR3 runs to 14 residues. CDR3 amino acids: CASSLVSGGNEQFF. DNA of the CDR3: TGTGCCAGCAGCTTGGTCTCGGGCGGCAATGAGCAGTTCTTC.

This clonotype was detected only a few times. The junction does not match germline at one end; this may be a read error. V usage is TRBV7-2 and J usage is TRBJ2-3; D gene uncertain. The germline V gene has CDR1 SGHTA and CDR2 FQGNSA. The CDR3 sequence is 12 residues long. CDR3 DNA sequence: TGTGCTAGCACCCCAACGGCAGATACGCAGTATTTT. Translating gives CASTPTADTQYF.

This clonotype has a count of ten or more. The chain couples TRBV4-3 to TRBJ1-1; no definite D call. The germline V and J ends were trimmed by 4 bases and 7 bases, with 10 bases remaining between them. Germline-derived CDR1 and CDR2 are LGHNA and YSLEER. The CDR3 spans 12 residues. The CDR3 DNA is TGCGCCAGCAGCCGTCATAACGGTGAAGCTTTCTTT. It codes for CASSRHNGEAFF.

In its sample, this clonotype was seen a few times. CDR3 nucleotides: TGTGCCAGCAGTTTACTATACTCCGGTAACACTGAAGCTTTCTTT. Translating it yields CASSLLYSGNTEAFF. The chain combines TRBV27 with TRBJ1-1; D is unresolved. In germline, CDR1 is MNHEY, CDR2 SMNVEV (reference sequence). Trimming left V 2 bases short and J 2 bases short, with 12 bases between. The CDR3 is 15 amino acids.

By its share, this clonotype is medium-sized. The genes are TRBV20-1 and TRBJ1-3; the match to TRBD1 covers 7 bases. The germline V gene has CDR1 DFQATT and CDR2 SNEGSKA (reference sequence). There are 17 residues in the CDR3. V shed 0 bases and J 1 base; nucleotides not matched to a gene: 9. The CDR3 reads CSARDRQGLLSGNTIYF. The CDR3 DNA sequence: TGCAGTGCTAGAGACAGACAGGGCCTTTTATCTGGAAACACCATATATTTT.

This rearrangement joins TRBV28 to TRBJ2-3; 8 bases are a match to TRBD1. Germline-derived CDR1 and CDR2 are MDHEN and SYDVKM. The CDR3 spans 15 residues. The junction had 5 bases not matched to a gene; V was cut back by 6 bases and J by 0 bases. CDR3 in DNA: TGTGCCAGCAGGGACGACAGGGGAAGCACAGATACGCAGTATTTT. The encoded protein is CASRDDRGSTDTQYF.

This clonotype was seen many times. The rearrangement joins TRBV11-2 to TRBJ2-7; 7 positions agree with TRBD2. The germline gives CDR1 SGHAT, CDR2 FQNNGV. The J segment lost 4 bases and the V segment lost 4 bases, leaving 10 bases of the junction unmatched. CDR3 length equals 15 residues. CDR3 bases: TGTGCCAGCAGCTCCTTCGCGGGGGTTGGATACGAGCAGTACTTC. Its translation is CASSSFAGVGYEQYF.